The source of this T cell receptor (beta chain) is a study of blood T cell repertoires in COVID-19 (TCRdb year 2020). A note on the overall study: Samples covering the acute and convalescent phases of COVID-19 were provided by collaborators in the United States, Italy and Spain. The sample metadata nearly always contained a de-identified subject ID, COVID-19 status, age in years and sex. Where available, HLA class I and class II types were taken from metadata supplied by the sample provider and were not determined by assay-based typing. Deeply sampled blood TCRbeta repertoires from subjects exposed to, actively infected with, or recovered from COVID-19 were included in the dataset. The prospective study material was composed of cDNA or gDNA derived from T cells, B-cell-depleted T cells, or PBMCs. The repertoires were released in a freely available public database meant as a resource for research on the immune response to SARS-CoV-2. The samples were drawn from two sources: the first 160 participants of the ongoing ImmuneRACE study, and fewer than 1,500 subjects contributed by 6 global collaborators.

Whole blood was collected in K2EDTA tubes by collaborating institutions according to the institutions' own protocols. For TCRbeta analysis, collaborator samples were shipped as frozen whole blood, as isolated PBMCs, or as DNA extracted from either sample type. The full study reports these points: How much clinical and demographic metadata was included differed by source and by participant, and the metadata was provided uncurated.

Points on this clone: Its antigen has not been determined. Qualities for individual bases were not recorded, and no much larger clone is one base off.

From the cysteine through the phenylalanine, the CDR3 covers 15 amino acids. Solely the CDR3 DNA is kept, with 45 bases framed from the first base. CDR1 and CDR2 were assigned from the germline V gene as MDHEN and SYDVKM. Trimming takes 6 bases from V and 6 bases from J, and the germline ends sit 20 bases apart. TCRbeta CDR3 regions were amplified from genomic DNA by means of the immunoSEQ Assay, a bias-controlled multiplex PCR. On the study's bioinformatics: The number of nucleated cells in each sample was estimated by amplification of reference gene primers within the assay. Sequence reads were collapsed and filtered to measure the absolute abundance of every unique TCRbeta CDR3 rearrangement. Productive Simpson clonality was computed per sample as the square root of Simpson's diversity index over productive rearrangements. The table was pulled from immuneACCESS by TCRdb, which kept in-frame rearrangements only. Such tables lose some clones; where checked, under half of the loss comes from unresolved V genes, and the rest has no known cause. The DNA gave D and trimming, while V, J and clone size come from that table. The sample table contains about 180,000 clones; only one count was recorded for around 83% of them. Jointly, the top ten make up under 3% of the sample.

The source is a woman aged 25 to 39 with active or convalescent COVID-19. Sequenced sample: peripheral blood. Here the chain combines TRBV28 and TRBJ1-1, and the D gene may be TRBD1, 6 bases matching. CDR3 region: CASSLMGRGRAEAFF. The DNA is TGTGCCAGCAGCCTAATGGGCAGGGGTCGCGCTGAAGCTTTCTTT. Reference TRBV28 and TRBJ1-1 proteins supply the regions before and after the CDR3; the full variable domain is: DVKVTQSSRYLVKRTGEKVFLECVQDMDHENMFWYRQDPGLGLRLIYFSYDVKMKEKGDIPEGYSVSREKKERFSLILESASTNQTSMYLCASSLMGRGRAEAFFGQGTRLTVV.